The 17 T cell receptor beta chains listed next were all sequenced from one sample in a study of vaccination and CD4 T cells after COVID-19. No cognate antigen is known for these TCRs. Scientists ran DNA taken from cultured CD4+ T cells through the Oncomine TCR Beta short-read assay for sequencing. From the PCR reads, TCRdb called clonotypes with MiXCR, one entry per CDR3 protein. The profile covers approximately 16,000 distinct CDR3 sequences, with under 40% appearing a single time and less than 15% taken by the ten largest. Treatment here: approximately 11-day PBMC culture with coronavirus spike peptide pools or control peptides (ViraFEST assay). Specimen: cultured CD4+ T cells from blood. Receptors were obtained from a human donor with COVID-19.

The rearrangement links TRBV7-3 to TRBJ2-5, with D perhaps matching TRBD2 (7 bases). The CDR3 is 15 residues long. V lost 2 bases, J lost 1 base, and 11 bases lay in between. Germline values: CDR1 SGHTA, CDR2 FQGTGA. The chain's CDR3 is CASSLWGGPQETQYF. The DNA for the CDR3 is TGTGCCAGCAGCTTATGGGGGGGCCCCCAAGAGACCCAGTACTTC.

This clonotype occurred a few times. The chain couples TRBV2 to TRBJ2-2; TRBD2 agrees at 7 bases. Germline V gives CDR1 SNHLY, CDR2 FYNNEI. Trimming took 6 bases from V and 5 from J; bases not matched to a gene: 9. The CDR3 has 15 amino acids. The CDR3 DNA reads TGTGCCAGCAGGTTGGAGACTAGCAGGACCGGGGAGCTGTTTTTT. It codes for CASRLETSRTGELFF.

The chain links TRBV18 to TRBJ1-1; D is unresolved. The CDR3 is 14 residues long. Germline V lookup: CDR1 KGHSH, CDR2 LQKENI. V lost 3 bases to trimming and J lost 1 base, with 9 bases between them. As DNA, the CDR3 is TGTGCCAGCTCACCGTCGGGTAGGAACACTGAAGCTTTCTTT. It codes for CASSPSGRNTEAFF.

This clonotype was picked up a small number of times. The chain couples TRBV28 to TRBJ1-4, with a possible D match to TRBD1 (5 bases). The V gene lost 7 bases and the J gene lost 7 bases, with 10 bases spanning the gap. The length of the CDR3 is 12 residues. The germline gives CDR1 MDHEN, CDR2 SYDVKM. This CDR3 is CASTAGSEKLFF. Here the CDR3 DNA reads TGTGCCAGCACGGCAGGGAGTGAAAAACTGTTTTTT.

This CDR3 is CASSVRETGELFF. In nucleotides, the CDR3 is TGTGCCAGCAGTGTCAGGGAAACCGGGGAGCTGTTTTTT. This chain connects TRBV25-1 to TRBJ2-2; TRBD1 might be the D (5 bases). Trimming left V 4 bases short and J 5 bases short, with 8 bases between. Germline V gives CDR1 MGHDK, CDR2 SYGVNS. There are 13 residues in the CDR3.

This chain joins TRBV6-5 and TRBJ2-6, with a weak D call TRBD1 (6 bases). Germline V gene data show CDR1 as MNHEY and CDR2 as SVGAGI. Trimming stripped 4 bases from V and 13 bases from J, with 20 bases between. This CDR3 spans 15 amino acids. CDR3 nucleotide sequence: TGTGCCAGCAGTTCAGAACCCGGGACACATCGAGTCCTGACTTTC. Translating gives CASSSEPGTHRVLTF.

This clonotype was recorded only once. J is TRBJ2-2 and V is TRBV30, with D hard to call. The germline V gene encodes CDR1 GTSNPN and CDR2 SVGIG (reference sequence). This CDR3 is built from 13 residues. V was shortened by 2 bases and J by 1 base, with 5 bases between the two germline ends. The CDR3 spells CAWSPGNTGELFF. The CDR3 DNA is TGTGCCTGGAGTCCAGGGAACACCGGGGAGCTGTTTTTT.

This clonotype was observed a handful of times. As DNA, the CDR3 is TGTGCCAGCAGCCAAGGGCTCGGGGGGGCCTACGAGACCCAGTACTTC. This codes for CASSQGLGGAYETQYF. This chain links TRBV14 with TRBJ2-5, with 8 bases matching TRBD2. The V gene end was trimmed by 1 base and the J gene end by 5 bases; junction bases not matched to a gene: 9. CDR3 size: 16 residues. CDR1 is SGHDN, CDR2 FVKESK, per germline.

CDR3 protein: CASSIPGRSYYNEQFF. CDR3 nucleotides: TGTGCCAGTAGTATACCGGGCCGAAGTTATTACAATGAGCAGTTCTTC. The V call is TRBV19, the J call TRBJ2-1, with D unclear. There are 16 residues in the CDR3. V lost 2 bases, J lost 4 bases, and 15 bases lay in between. The germline V gene has CDR1 LNHDA and CDR2 SQIVND (reference sequence).

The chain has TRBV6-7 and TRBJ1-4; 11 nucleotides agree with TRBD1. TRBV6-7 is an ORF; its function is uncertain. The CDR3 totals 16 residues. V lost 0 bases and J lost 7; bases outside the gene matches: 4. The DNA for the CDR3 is TGTGCCAGCAGTTACTCCTTGGGACAGGGGGGTGAAAAACTGTTTTTT. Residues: CASSYSLGQGGEKLFF.

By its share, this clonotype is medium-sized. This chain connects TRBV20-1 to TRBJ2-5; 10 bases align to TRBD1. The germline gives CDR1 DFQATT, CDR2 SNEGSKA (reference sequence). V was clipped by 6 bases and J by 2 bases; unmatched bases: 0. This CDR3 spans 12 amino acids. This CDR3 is CSADRGQETQYF. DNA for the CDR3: TGCAGTGCGGACAGGGGGCAAGAGACCCAGTACTTC.

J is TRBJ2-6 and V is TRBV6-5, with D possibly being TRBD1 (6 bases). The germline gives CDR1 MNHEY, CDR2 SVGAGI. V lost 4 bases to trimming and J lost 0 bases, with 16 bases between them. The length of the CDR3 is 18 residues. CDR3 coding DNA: TGTGCCAGCAGTTCCTCAGGGGCTCTTCACTCTGGGGCCAACGTCCTGACTTTC. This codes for CASSSSGALHSGANVLTF.

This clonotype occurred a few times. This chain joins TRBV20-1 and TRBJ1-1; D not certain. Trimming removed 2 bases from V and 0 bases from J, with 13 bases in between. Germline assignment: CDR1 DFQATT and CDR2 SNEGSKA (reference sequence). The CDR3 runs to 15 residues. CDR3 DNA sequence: TGCAGTGCTAGAACCCCGAGCACCGTGAACACTGAAGCTTTCTTT. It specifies CSARTPSTVNTEAFF.

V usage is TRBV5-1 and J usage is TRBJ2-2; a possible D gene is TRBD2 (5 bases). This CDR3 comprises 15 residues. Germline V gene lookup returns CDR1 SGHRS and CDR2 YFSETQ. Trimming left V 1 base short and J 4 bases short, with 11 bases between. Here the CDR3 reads CASSLSRAGTGELFF. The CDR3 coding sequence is TGCGCCAGCAGCTTGTCGAGGGCGGGCACCGGGGAGCTGTTTTTT.

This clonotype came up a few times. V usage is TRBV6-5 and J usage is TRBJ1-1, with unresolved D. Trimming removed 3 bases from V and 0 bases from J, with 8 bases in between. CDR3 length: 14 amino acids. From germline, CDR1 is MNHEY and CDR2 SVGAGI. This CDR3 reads CASSYGKVNTEAFF. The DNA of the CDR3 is TGTGCCAGCAGTTATGGCAAGGTGAACACTGAAGCTTTCTTT.

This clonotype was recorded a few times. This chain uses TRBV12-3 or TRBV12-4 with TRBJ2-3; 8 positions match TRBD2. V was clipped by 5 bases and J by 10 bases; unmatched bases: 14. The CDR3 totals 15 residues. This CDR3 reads CASSPPRTSSLAQYF. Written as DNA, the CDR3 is TGTGCCAGCAGTCCCCCCCGGACTAGCTCCCTCGCGCAGTATTTT.

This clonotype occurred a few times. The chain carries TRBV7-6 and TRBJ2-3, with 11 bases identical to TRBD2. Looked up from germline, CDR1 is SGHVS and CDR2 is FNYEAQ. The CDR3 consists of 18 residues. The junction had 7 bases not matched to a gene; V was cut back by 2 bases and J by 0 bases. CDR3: CASSLLAGGRLSTDTQYF. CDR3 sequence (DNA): TGTGCCAGCAGCTTACTAGCGGGGGGTCGTTTAAGCACAGATACGCAGTATTTT.